This T cell receptor beta chain was recovered during a study of T-cell memory formation after mild COVID-19. TCRdb processed the 5' RACE reads anew with MiXCR; each CDR3 protein has one entry. This table has about 400,000 distinct CDR3 sequences, about 25% appearing once. V lost 5 bases and J 1 base, leaving 6 bases between the germline ends. Germline V gives CDR1 KGHDR, CDR2 SFDVKD. CDR3 size: 13 residues. The sample comprised PBMCs or a T cell subset sorted from them (not recorded which). The chain has TRBV24-1 and TRBJ2-3, with D unclear. The sequence came from an adult woman who had mild COVID-19 (a few samples of this study predate the infection). Cell type and time point are not known. CDR3 nucleotide sequence: TGTGCCACCAGTGCGGCAGGCACAGATACGCAGTATTTT. Translating it yields CATSAAGTDTQYF.